One T cell receptor beta chain is described in this entry. Which antigen it targets is not known. It has no much larger one-base neighbor in the sample; base qualities were not kept. The data were obtained in a study of blood T cell repertoires in COVID-19 (dated by TCRdb to the early 2020s). Some background on the complete study: Samples covering the acute and convalescent phases of COVID-19 were provided by collaborators in the United States, Italy and Spain. The material from the prospective study consisted of cDNA or gDNA derived from T cells, B-cell-depleted T cells, or PBMCs. Subjects who had been exposed to COVID-19, were actively infected with it, or had recovered from it provided the deeply sampled blood TCRbeta repertoires that made up the dataset. A freely available public database, intended as a resource for researchers studying the immune response to SARS-CoV-2, is where the repertoires were released. Samples came from the ongoing ImmuneRACE study (first 160 participants) plus 1,254 subjects from 6 global collaborators. The sample metadata nearly always contained a de-identified subject ID, COVID-19 status, age in years and sex. Where HLA class I and class II types were available, the types were taken from metadata supplied by the sample provider, not from assay-based typing.

The germline V and J ends show losses of 7 bases and 2 bases respectively, and no gene match explains 6 bases of the junction. The CDR3 holds 15 amino acids from the cysteine to the phenylalanine. Just CDR3 DNA is preserved here, 45 bases in frame from base 1. According to the germline V gene, CDR1 reads SGHTA and CDR2 reads FQGNSA. Enrolling through a virtual design, the prospective study's participants ranged in age from roughly 18 to 89 years and lived across roughly 23 United States geographic areas. To assign participants to cohorts, the prospective study relied on clinical history that participants themselves reported in a screening survey and a study questionnaire. For ImmuneRACE Cohort 3, a participant was defined as recovered based on two consecutive negative NP/OP PCR tests, clearance by a healthcare professional, or resolution of symptoms. Mobile phlebotomists in the prospective study collected whole blood, serum and a nasopharyngeal or oropharyngeal swab from every participant. Prospective study participants could optionally give additional blood draws and questionnaires over a 2-month period. Before DNA extraction, prospective study blood samples were shipped either frozen or at room temperature.

The immunoSEQ Assay, a bias-controlled multiplex PCR, was used to amplify TCRbeta CDR3 regions from genomic DNA. Concerning the study's data processing: Within the assay, amplification of reference gene primers was used to estimate how many nucleated cells each sample contained. To quantify the absolute abundance of each unique TCRbeta CDR3 rearrangement, sequence reads were collapsed and filtered. For each sample, productive Simpson clonality was calculated as the square root of Simpson's diversity index across productive rearrangements. Entries here come from immuneACCESS through TCRdb and include only in-frame sequences with V and J called. Some clones fail to appear in such tables; in the studies checked, an unresolved V gene covers under half of the shortfall, and the cause of the remainder is unknown. D and trimming come from the DNA, and the V and J calls and clone size come from that table. The sample contains about 310,000 clones, around 91% of them found a single time. The top ten clones comprise about 9.9% of the sample.

Summary of the overall study and its limitations: The quantity of clinical and demographic metadata differed by source and by participant and was supplied without curation.

The sequenced sample was PBMCs or T cells enriched from blood (not recorded which). The receptor was derived from a middle-aged woman who had recovered from COVID-19. The rearrangement combines TRBV7-2 with TRBJ2-3, and TRBD2 matches 10 of the central bases. The nucleotides read TGTGCCAGCACCTTTAGCGGGGGGATCACAGATACGCAGTATTTT. Its protein reads: CASTFSGGITDTQYF. The full variable domain, with segments outside the CDR3 supplied by the reference TRBV7-2 and TRBJ2-3 proteins, appears as GAGVSQSPSNKVTEKGKDVELRCDPISGHTALYWYRQSLGQGLEFLIYFQGNSAPDKSGLPSDRFSAERTGGSVSTLTIQRTQQEDSAVYLCASTFSGGITDTQYFGPGTRLTVL.